The clone carrying this T cell receptor beta chain was observed many times. TCRdb called the reads again in MiXCR, with one record for every CDR3 protein. The table records more than 500,000 distinct CDR3 sequences, about 15% of them present only once. The sample originates from a study of T cell repertoires in cytomegalovirus infection. The V gene end was trimmed by 5 bases and the J gene end by 5 bases; junction bases not matched to a gene: 14. There are 16 residues in the CDR3. From germline, CDR1 is KGHDR and CDR2 SFDVKD. Sequenced sample: CD8+ T cells from PBMCs. This chain links TRBV24-1 with TRBJ2-7, with 7 nucleotides matching TRBD1. The clonotype originates from a human donor in good health (CMV status not recorded). Some clones in this sample may be carry-over from other donors' samples. In nucleotides, the CDR3 is TGTGCCACCAGTGCCGGGACAGACAGGCCCCTCGACGAGCAGTACTTC. Translating gives CATSAGTDRPLDEQYF.